A single sample is the source of the 23 T cell receptor beta chains below, sequenced in a study of vaccination and CD4 T cells after COVID-19. The Oncomine TCR Beta short-read assay was applied to DNA of cultured CD4+ T cells. Each CDR3 protein is one row after TCRdb ran MiXCR on the PCR reads. The sample has 11,000 or so distinct CDR3 sequences, about 40% seen once; the top ten hold approximately 7.6%. No antigen has been assigned to these receptors. Regarding treatment: approximately 10-day PBMC culture with coronavirus spike peptide pools or control peptides (ViraFEST assay). Material: CD4+ T cells from blood, cultured in vitro. Every receptor here comes from a human donor who had recovered from COVID-19.

This clonotype was observed a few times. The chain has TRBV27 and TRBJ1-2; unclear D gene. Germline V CDR1 and CDR2: MNHEY, SMNVEV (reference sequence). The CDR3 totals 15 residues. V was cut by 8 bases and J by 4 bases, with 20 bases left in between. The CDR3 DNA reads as TGTGCCAGCCTAGCAACCCTTTCAGACGGCTATGGCTACACCTTC. As protein: CASLATLSDGYGYTF.

V is TRBV6-1 and J is TRBJ1-4; 7 bases match TRBD1. The CDR3 extends over 12 amino acids. J gave up 5 bases and V 10 bases, and 4 bases lay outside the gene matches. Germline V CDR1 and CDR2: MNHNS, SASEGT. The CDR3 region has the DNA TGTGCCACAAAGACAGGGAATGAAAAACTGTTTTTT. Translation: CATKTGNEKLFF.

This chain joins TRBV24-1 and TRBJ2-5; D ambiguous. There are 15 residues in the CDR3. Germline V gene lookup returns CDR1 KGHDR and CDR2 SFDVKD. Trimming stripped 3 bases from V and 1 base from J, with 11 bases between. CDR3 region: CATSDGWGIQETQYF. The CDR3 region has the DNA TGTGCCACCAGTGATGGCTGGGGTATCCAAGAGACCCAGTACTTC.

The chain uses TRBV6-1 and TRBJ1-1; tentatively, D is TRBD1 (6 bases). The CDR3 extends over 13 amino acids. V was pared by 6 bases and J by 4 bases, with 12 bases between. From germline, CDR1 is MNHNS and CDR2 SASEGT. CDR3: CASSRAGVTEAFF. CDR3 DNA: TGTGCCAGCAGCCGTGCAGGGGTCACTGAAGCTTTCTTT.

This chain joins TRBV19 and TRBJ1-1; D is possibly TRBD1 (6 bases). V was pared by 10 bases and J by 1 base, with 19 bases between. Germline V lookup: CDR1 LNHDA, CDR2 SQIVND (reference sequence). The CDR3 is 15 residues long. Here the CDR3 reads CATEMSGGPNTEAFF. The CDR3 DNA reads TGTGCCACCGAGATGTCGGGGGGCCCGAACACTGAAGCTTTCTTT.

This chain connects TRBV5-4 to TRBJ2-5, with D perhaps TRBD2 (5 bases). Germline V gives CDR1 SGHNT, CDR2 YYREEE (reference sequence). The CDR3 loop spans 15 amino acids. Trimming left V 4 bases short and J 1 base short, with 14 bases between. For the CDR3, the DNA is TGTGCCAGCAGCCCTCGACTCGGGGTCCAAGAGACCCAGTACTTC. Protein: CASSPRLGVQETQYF.

The rearrangement joins TRBV20-1 to TRBJ1-2; 11 nucleotides agree with TRBD1. This CDR3 contains 13 residues. With 5 bases clipped from V and 8 bases from J, the junction kept 7 bases outside the gene matches. Germline lookup yields CDR1 DFQATT and CDR2 SNEGSKA (reference sequence). The CDR3: CSARRGQGEGYTF. The CDR3 DNA reads as TGCAGTGCTCGGAGGGGACAGGGGGAAGGCTACACCTTC.

The chain joins TRBV28 to TRBJ1-2; D remains unclear. The CDR3 runs to 15 residues. CDR1 MDHEN and CDR2 SYDVKM come from the germline V gene. Trimming took 1 base from V and 5 from J, leaving 14 bases between them. CDR3 DNA sequence: TGTGCCAGCAGTTTATTCGGGCAGACGTTGTATGGCTACACCTTC. This encodes CASSLFGQTLYGYTF.

This clonotype was detected once. The chain joins TRBV25-1 to TRBJ2-5; D ambiguous. This CDR3 comprises 15 residues. Germline V gene data show CDR1 as MGHDK and CDR2 as SYGVNS. Trimming removed 0 bases from V and 5 bases from J, with 13 bases in between. The CDR3 nucleotides are TGTGCCAGCAGTGAATATTTAGGGTTTCAGGAGACCCAGTACTTC. This encodes CASSEYLGFQETQYF. Based on the CDR3 plus reference TRBV25-1 and TRBJ2-5, the full variable domain is EADIYQTPRYLVIGTGKKITLECSQTMGHDKMYWYQQDPGMELHLIHYSYGVNSTEKGDLSSESTVSRIRTEHFPLTLESARPSHTSQYLCASSEYLGFQETQYFGPGTRLLVL.

This clonotype has only a few counts. The rearrangement uses TRBV20-1 and TRBJ1-5; TRBD1 matches 9 bases. V dropped 4 bases and J dropped 1; count of bases not matched to a gene: 11. This CDR3 region has 17 residues. CDR1 and CDR2 from the germline V gene are DFQATT and SNEGSKA (reference sequence). The CDR3 loop is CSATNLDRGYSNQPQHF. CDR3 nucleotide sequence: TGCAGTGCTACTAATCTCGACAGGGGGTACAGCAATCAGCCCCAGCATTTT.

The chain recombines TRBV2 with TRBJ2-3; D is unclear. The germline V gene encodes CDR1 SNHLY and CDR2 FYNNEI. This CDR3 is 16 amino acids long. The V end was cut by 4 bases, the J end by 3 bases, with 17 bases between. This CDR3 is CASSVRPVHPTDTQYF. The CDR3 DNA sequence: TGTGCCAGCAGTGTGCGTCCCGTCCACCCTACAGATACGCAGTATTTT.

This clonotype was seen a few times. The chain carries TRBV19 and TRBJ1-2; no firm D call. Trimming left V 3 bases short and J 4 bases short, with 15 bases between. Germline CDR1 LNHDA, CDR2 SQIVND (reference sequence). CDR3 length: 15 amino acids. CDR3 bases: TGTGCCAGTAGTATTGCCCGGGCGCAAAGCTATGGCTACACCTTC. This codes for CASSIARAQSYGYTF.

The V call is TRBV7-8, the J call TRBJ2-3, with a possible D match to TRBD2 (6 bases). Trimming removed 1 base at V and 5 bases at J, with 16 bases between. The CDR3 runs to 16 residues. CDR1 is SGHVS, CDR2 FQNEAQ, per germline. The CDR3 DNA follows: TGTGCCAGCAGCTTAGGGAGCGGGCATGGAGTAGATACGCAGTATTTT. It specifies CASSLGSGHGVDTQYF.

V and J are TRBV11-2 and TRBJ2-1; D gene unclear. The CDR3 runs 12 residues. Trimming stripped 0 bases from V and 12 bases from J, with 9 bases between. The germline V gene has CDR1 SGHAT and CDR2 FQNNGV. CDR3 nucleotides: TGTGCCAGCAGCTTAGAAAGGTTGGGGCAGTTCTTC. Translation: CASSLERLGQFF.

This sequence joins TRBV30 and TRBJ2-3; TRBD2 aligns across 7 bases. The CDR3 contains 14 residues. In germline, CDR1 is GTSNPN, CDR2 SVGIG (reference sequence). Losses at the gene ends were 4 bases for V and 2 bases for J; bases not matched to a gene: 6. DNA of the CDR3: TGTGCCTGGACTAGCGGTCTTGTCACAGATACGCAGTATTTT. This gives the protein CAWTSGLVTDTQYF.

The J gene is TRBJ2-7, the V gene TRBV3-1; 8 nucleotides agree with TRBD1. This CDR3 region has 11 residues. Germline values: CDR1 LGHDT, CDR2 YNNKEL (reference sequence). After removal of 5 bases from V and 12 bases from J, the junction contained 6 bases not matched to a gene. The CDR3 is CASSSDRERYF. CDR3 nucleotide sequence: TGTGCCAGCAGCTCGGACAGGGAGAGGTACTTC.

The genes are TRBV20-1 and TRBJ2-1, with TRBD2 matching over 10 bases. V lost 6 bases and J lost 1; bases outside the gene matches: 6. The CDR3 contains 15 residues. Germline CDR1 DFQATT, CDR2 SNEGSKA (reference sequence). The CDR3 sequence: CSADGTSVSYNEQFF. The DNA of the CDR3 is TGCAGTGCCGATGGGACTAGCGTTTCCTACAATGAGCAGTTCTTC.

This clonotype occurred a few times. The rearrangement uses TRBV6-1 and TRBJ1-6; TRBD1 matches 7 bases. There are 16 residues in the CDR3. V shed 4 bases and J 10 bases; nucleotides not matched to a gene: 13. Germline V gene data show CDR1 as MNHNS and CDR2 as SASEGT. The CDR3 DNA reads as TGTGCCAGCAGTGCCCGGTCGGGACAGCCGGCATCACCCCTCCACTTT. Residues: CASSARSGQPASPLHF.

In this sample, this clonotype is large. This chain uses TRBV25-1 with TRBJ1-1; TRBD1 matches 7 bases. V dropped 4 bases and J dropped 4; count of bases not matched to a gene: 12. CDR1 is MGHDK and CDR2 is SYGVNS in the germline V gene. The CDR3 has 16 amino acids. The CDR3 DNA reads TGTGCCAGCAGTGCCATTAACAGGGGATCGAGCACTGAAGCTTTCTTT. Protein sequence: CASSAINRGSSTEAFF.

J is TRBJ2-7 and V is TRBV30; maybe TRBD1 (6 bases). Trimming cost V 0 bases and J 3 bases, with 21 bases left between them. The CDR3 is 17 residues long. Germline lookup yields CDR1 GTSNPN and CDR2 SVGIG (reference sequence). CDR3 nucleotides: TGTGCCTGGAGTGTACAGTTTTTGGCAGGGGCCGACTACGAGCAGTACTTC. Translating gives CAWSVQFLAGADYEQYF.

The V call is TRBV27, the J call TRBJ1-1; D is undetermined. In germline, CDR1 is MNHEY, CDR2 SMNVEV (reference sequence). This CDR3 is 15 amino acids long. V was shortened by 6 bases and J by 4 bases, with 18 bases between the two germline ends. For the CDR3, the DNA is TGTGCCAGCAGCATGAGACCGGGCAGCGGCACTGAAGCTTTCTTT. This translates into CASSMRPGSGTEAFF.

V and J are TRBV27 and TRBJ2-4; D could derive from TRBD1 or TRBD2 (9 bases each). This CDR3 is built from 17 residues. V lost 4 bases and J 6 bases, leaving 22 bases between the germline ends. Germline CDR1 reads MNHEY; CDR2 reads SMNVEV (reference sequence). The chain's CDR3 is CASSSASGTGFGNIQYF. The CDR3 DNA reads TGTGCCAGCAGTTCGGCTAGCGGGACAGGGTTTGGAAACATTCAGTACTTC.

In this sample, this clonotype turned up a few times. The J gene is TRBJ2-7, the V gene TRBV5-1, with D perhaps assigned TRBD1 or TRBD2 (6 bases each). Germline V gene sequence: CDR1 SGHRS, CDR2 YFSETQ. V was trimmed by 4 bases and J by 5 bases, leaving 13 bases between them. The CDR3 sequence is 13 residues long. DNA of the CDR3: TGCGCCAGCAGCCGGGGGCCGGATAACGAGCAGTACTTC. This gives the protein CASSRGPDNEQYF.